The 28 T cell receptor beta chains presented below share a single source sample, sequenced in a study of OX40 agonist ivuxolimab in advanced cancers. The table came from immunoSEQ multiplex PCR; TCRdb's copy has only in-frame clones and leaves some out. The sample comprises over 13,000 clones, just over 70% of which are singletons, and roughly 32% rests with the top ten. The material sequenced was CD4+ or CD8+ T cells sorted from blood, taken in a trial of the OX40 agonist ivuxolimab. The receptor set was obtained from an adult with an advanced solid tumor such as melanoma, head and neck, liver or kidney cancer.

V gene TRBV19 combines with J gene TRBJ2-7; a possible D gene is TRBD2 (7 bases). The germline CDR1 and CDR2 sequences are LNHDA and SQIVND (reference sequence). V was clipped by 6 bases and J by 2 bases, with 11 bases between them. This CDR3 has 13 residues. CDR3 region: CASRKRDTYEQYF. DNA of the CDR3: TGTGCCAGTAGAAAGCGGGACACCTACGAGCAGTACTTC.

The chain couples TRBV7-9 to TRBJ2-5; a weak D match, TRBD1 (6 bases). V was pared by 0 bases and J by 1 base, with 6 bases between. The germline CDR1 and CDR2 sequences are SEHNR and FQNEAQ (reference sequence). The CDR3 has 14 residues. The CDR3 protein is CASSLAGGQETQYF. CDR3 nucleotides: TGTGCCAGCAGCTTAGCAGGGGGCCAAGAGACCCAGTACTTC.

V gene TRBV14 combines with J gene TRBJ2-7; a possible D gene is TRBD2 (6 bases). In germline, CDR1 is SGHDN, CDR2 FVKESK. The CDR3 contains 18 residues. V was clipped by 0 bases and J by 1 base, with 19 bases between them. The CDR3 protein is CASSQDLGGGTLSYEQYF. In DNA form, the CDR3 reads TGTGCCAGCAGCCAAGATCTGGGTGGCGGGACTTTGTCCTACGAGCAGTACTTC. Combining the CDR3 with reference TRBV14 and TRBJ2-7 gives the whole variable domain EAGVTQFPSHSVIEKGQTVTLRCDPISGHDNLYWYRRVMGKEIKFLLHFVKESKQDESGMPNNRFLAERTGGTYSTLKVQPAELEDSGVYFCASSQDLGGGTLSYEQYFGPGTRLTVT.

This chain connects TRBV5-6 to TRBJ1-1, with a tentative D call TRBD1 (5 bases). Trimming took off 3 bases at V and 3 bases at J, with 12 bases between the two ends. This CDR3 contains 14 residues. Germline V gene lookup returns CDR1 SGHDT and CDR2 YYEEEE. The CDR3 sequence is CASSYAGPYTEAFF. For the CDR3, the DNA is TGTGCCAGCAGCTACGCGGGACCCTACACTGAAGCTTTCTTT.

This rearrangement joins TRBV5-4 to TRBJ1-1, with no clear D. The V and J ends lost 6 bases and 4 bases respectively, with 10 bases between them. CDR1 and CDR2 (germline): SGHNT, YYREEE (reference sequence). This CDR3 spans 12 amino acids. CDR3 in amino acids: CASTQPGTEAFF. CDR3 in DNA: TGTGCCAGCACCCAACCTGGCACTGAAGCTTTCTTT. The full variable domain, with the rest looked up from reference TRBV5-4 and TRBJ1-1, is ETGVTQSPTHLIKTRGQQVTLRCSSQSGHNTVSWYQQALGQGPQFIFQYYREEENGRGNFPPRFSGLQFPNYSSELNVNALELDDSALYLCASTQPGTEAFFGQGTRLTVV.

A few counts support this clone. The chain recombines TRBV28 with TRBJ2-1; TRBD2 matches 8 bases. V dropped 6 bases and J dropped 1; count of bases not matched to a gene: 17. The CDR3 runs to 19 residues. Germline V gene sequence: CDR1 MDHEN, CDR2 SYDVKM. The CDR3 protein is CASRPPGLDGSSSYNEQFF. For the CDR3, the DNA is TGTGCCAGCAGGCCTCCGGGACTAGACGGGTCGAGTTCCTACAATGAGCAGTTCTTC. The full variable domain, rest sourced from reference TRBV28 and TRBJ2-1, is DVKVTQSSRYLVKRTGEKVFLECVQDMDHENMFWYRQDPGLGLRLIYFSYDVKMKEKGDIPEGYSVSREKKERFSLILESASTNQTSMYLCASRPPGLDGSSSYNEQFFGPGTRLTVL.

This clone has a count of ten or more. The chain recombines TRBV4-1 with TRBJ2-2; 8 positions match TRBD2. The CDR3 length is 17 residues. Germline V lookup: CDR1 MGHRA, CDR2 YSYEKL. V lost 1 base, J lost 6 bases, and 10 bases stayed unmatched. The CDR3 DNA is TGCGCCAGCAGCCAAGGAGAGGTAGCGGGAAGGGCCGGGGAGCTGTTTTTT. This translates into CASSQGEVAGRAGELFF.

V usage is TRBV6-4 and J usage is TRBJ2-3; D not certain. Germline values: CDR1 MRHNA, CDR2 SNTAGT. The CDR3 contains 14 residues. Deletions cut 2 bases from V and 0 bases from J, with 6 bases between. CDR3: CASSDGASTDTQYF. CDR3 in DNA: TGTGCCAGCAGTGACGGTGCCAGCACAGATACGCAGTATTTT.

The chain couples TRBV27 to TRBJ2-1, with 10 bases aligning to TRBD2. The J segment lost 7 bases and the V segment lost 3 bases, leaving 9 bases of the junction unmatched. Germline loops: CDR1 MNHEY, CDR2 SMNVEV (reference sequence). The CDR3 contains 16 residues. The DNA for the CDR3 is TGTGCCAGCAGTTTGAGCCCGCCTAGCGGGAGTAATGAGCAGTTCTTC. Translated, it gives CASSLSPPSGSNEQFF.

The chain joins TRBV6-1 to TRBJ2-1; D remains unclear. This CDR3 is 11 amino acids long. Trimming took off 4 bases at V and 10 bases at J, with 8 bases between the two ends. CDR1 is MNHNS, CDR2 SASEGT, per germline. CDR3 sequence (DNA): TGTGCCAGCAGTGTTGGGATGGAGCAGTTCTTC. The encoded protein is CASSVGMEQFF.

The chain couples TRBV15 to TRBJ2-7; a possible D gene is TRBD2 (5 bases). CDR3 length equals 13 residues. V was trimmed by 1 base and J by 6 bases, leaving 10 bases between them. Germline loops: CDR1 LNHNV, CDR2 YYDKDF (reference sequence). CDR3 amino acids: CATSRGESAEQYF. CDR3 in DNA: TGTGCCACCAGCAGAGGGGAGAGTGCCGAGCAGTACTTC.

The V call is TRBV12-2, the J call TRBJ2-7; the table names TRBD2, a call not compared with the DNA. TRBV12-2 constitutes a pseudogene. CDR3 length: 18 residues. The CDR3 reads CASRFSPAPGLAGYEQYF. CDR3 in DNA: TGTGCAAGTCGCTTCTCGCCCGCCCCGGGACTAGCAGGTTACGAGCAGTACTTC.

This chain joins TRBV30 and TRBJ2-5; 10 nucleotides align to TRBD1. The J call may not be correct, given that the DNA end is closer to TRBJ2-7. CDR1 is GTSNPN, CDR2 SVGIG, per germline (reference sequence). The CDR3 loop spans 16 amino acids. The CDR3 region has the DNA TGTGCCTGGGGACAGGGGGGGACCCTGCTCTCCTACGAGCAGTACTTC. Translation: CAWGQGGTLLSYEQYF.

This clone was seen at least ten times. This chain uses TRBV19 with TRBJ2-3, with D possibly being TRBD2 (6 bases). CDR1 and CDR2 from the germline V gene are LNHDA and SQIVND (reference sequence). V was clipped by 5 bases and J by 0 bases, with 18 bases between them. This CDR3 contains 17 residues. The CDR3 region is CASSPEGGETSTDTQYF. CDR3 DNA sequence: TGTGCCAGTAGTCCCGAGGGCGGGGAGACTAGCACAGATACGCAGTATTTT.

Relative to its sample, this clone is medium-sized (0.01 to 0.1%). The chain has TRBV29-1 and TRBJ2-5; D gene uncertain. Trimming removed 2 bases from V and 2 bases from J, with 9 bases in between. The CDR3 is 13 amino acids. Germline V gives CDR1 SQVTM, CDR2 ANQGSEA. For the CDR3, the DNA is TGCAGCGTTGAACCCCCTCCTCAAGAGACCCAGTACTTC. The encoded protein is CSVEPPPQETQYF.

This chain links TRBV19 with TRBJ2-1; D is perhaps TRBD1 (6 bases). Germline CDR1 reads LNHDA; CDR2 reads SQIVND (reference sequence). Trimming cost V 5 bases and J 0 bases, with 11 bases left between them. The CDR3 extends over 15 amino acids. CDR3 in DNA: TGTGCCAGTAGTCTCTGGGGGCGCTCCTACAATGAGCAGTTCTTC. As protein: CASSLWGRSYNEQFF.

The V gene is TRBV6-1, the J gene TRBJ2-3, with D perhaps TRBD2 (5 bases). CDR1 MNHNS and CDR2 SASEGT come from the germline V gene. The germline V and J ends were trimmed by 8 bases and 5 bases, with 5 bases remaining between them. The CDR3 is 10 residues long. The CDR3 sequence is CASRGDTQYF. In nucleotides, the CDR3 is TGTGCCAGCCGGGGAGATACGCAGTATTTT.

The table lists this clone with a few counts. V gene TRBV4-2 combines with J gene TRBJ1-1, with unresolved D. CDR1 is LGHNA, CDR2 YNFKEQ, per germline. The CDR3 length is 15 residues. Trimming shortened V by 3 bases and J by 0 bases, and 11 bases separated the two germline ends. The CDR3 DNA reads TGTGCCAGCAGCCAGTCGGGGTCCATGAACACTGAAGCTTTCTTT. Translating it yields CASSQSGSMNTEAFF.

This chain links TRBV4-2 with TRBJ2-2; weak D call: TRBD2 (5 bases). CDR3 length equals 15 residues. The V end was cut by 3 bases, the J end by 2 bases, with 10 bases between. Germline-derived CDR1 and CDR2 are LGHNA and YNFKEQ. CDR3 amino acids: CASSHYTGNTGELFF. DNA of the CDR3: TGTGCCAGCAGCCACTACACGGGAAACACCGGGGAGCTGTTTTTT.

CDR3 sequence reads: CASSPIPRLVTSYEQYF. The CDR3 nucleotides read TGTGCCAGCAGTCCAATCCCCCGACTAGTCACCTCCTACGAGCAGTACTTC. The chain carries TRBV28 and TRBJ2-7, with a tentative D call TRBD2 (6 bases). The V and J ends lost 5 bases and 0 bases respectively, with 20 bases between them. Germline CDR1 MDHEN, CDR2 SYDVKM. The CDR3 is made up of 17 amino acids.

The rearrangement uses TRBV14 and TRBJ2-3; no definite D call. In germline, CDR1 is SGHDN, CDR2 FVKESK. The CDR3 runs to 12 residues. Trimming shortened V by 0 bases and J by 6 bases, and 4 bases separated the two germline ends. This CDR3 reads CASSQDWDTQYF. The DNA for the CDR3 is TGTGCCAGCAGCCAAGACTGGGATACGCAGTATTTT.

The chain combines TRBV12-2 with TRBJ2-7; whether TRBD2, the table's D call, matches the DNA was not checked. TRBV12-2 is tagged as a pseudogene. The CDR3 loop spans 17 amino acids. DNA for the CDR3: TGTGCAAGTCGCGAAGAGGATAGCGGGAGGGCCTTATACGAGCAGTACTTC. It translates to CASREEDSGRALYEQYF.

The sample holds a few counts of this clone. V usage is TRBV7-9 and J usage is TRBJ1-1; D call uncertain. V was shortened by 4 bases and J by 3 bases, with 12 bases between the two germline ends. The CDR3 extends over 14 amino acids. Germline values: CDR1 SEHNR, CDR2 FQNEAQ (reference sequence). This CDR3 reads CASSSTDRYTEAFF. In nucleotides, the CDR3 is TGTGCCAGCAGCTCAACAGACCGCTACACTGAAGCTTTCTTT.

Judged by abundance, this clone is medium-sized. The chain uses TRBV19 and TRBJ2-7; D remains unclear. This CDR3 is built from 13 residues. Trimming cost V 5 bases and J 3 bases, with 11 bases left between them. CDR1 is LNHDA and CDR2 is SQIVND in the germline V gene (reference sequence). Here the CDR3 DNA reads TGTGCCAGTAGTCCAGACACGAACTACGAGCAGTACTTC. It specifies CASSPDTNYEQYF.

This rearrangement joins TRBV7-6 to TRBJ2-5; TRBD1 is a possible D gene (8 bases). Trimming cost V 4 bases and J 9 bases, with 12 bases left between them. The CDR3 extends over 12 amino acids. Germline assignment: CDR1 SGHVS and CDR2 FNYEAQ. In nucleotides, the CDR3 is TGTGCCAGCAGCTCCACAGGGGGGGCCCAGTACTTC. Amino acids: CASSSTGGAQYF.

The chain links TRBV6-5 to TRBJ2-1; D remains ambiguous. V was clipped by 3 bases and J by 1 base, with 13 bases between them. Germline V gene data show CDR1 as MNHEY and CDR2 as SVGAGI. This CDR3 region has 16 residues. The CDR3 DNA sequence: TGTGCCAGCAGTTATGGTTTAGCTGGTTCCTACAATGAGCAGTTCTTC. Translated: CASSYGLAGSYNEQFF.

The genes are TRBV27 and TRBJ2-2; 9 positions agree with TRBD1. The CDR3 is made up of 13 amino acids. After removal of 9 bases from V and 5 bases from J, the junction contained 4 bases not matched to a gene. CDR1 is MNHEY, CDR2 SMNVEV, per germline (reference sequence). This CDR3 is CASGQGRTGELFF. The CDR3 bases are TGTGCCAGTGGACAGGGGCGAACCGGGGAGCTGTTTTTT.

The CDR3 protein is CASSVDGDSPTYNEQFF. For the CDR3, the DNA is TGTGCCAGCAGCGTAGATGGGGACTCTCCCACCTACAATGAGCAGTTCTTC. The chain links TRBV9 to TRBJ2-1; possible D gene TRBD2, 6 bases. The CDR3 has 17 amino acids. Germline lookup yields CDR1 SGDLS and CDR2 YYNGEE. Trimming removed 0 bases at V and 2 bases at J, with 15 bases between. Full variable domain (rest looked up from reference TRBV9 and TRBJ2-1): DSGVTQTPKHLITATGQRVTLRCSPRSGDLSVYWYQQSLDQGLQFLIQYYNGEERAKGNILERFSAQQFPDLHSELNLSSLELGDSALYFCASSVDGDSPTYNEQFFGPGTRLTVL.